The 21 T cell receptor beta chains in this list originate from one sample, sequenced in a study of T cells in Graves' hyperthyroidism and ophthalmopathy. The source material, RNA transcripts, was used to amplify TCR beta CDR3 regions. The TCR CDR3 was amplified in a first-round RT-PCR using the HTBI primer set. TCRdb ran MiXCR on the multiplex PCR reads and lists one entry per CDR3 protein. Of hundreds of thousands of distinct CDR3 sequences in the sample, 35% to 40% were seen once. The sample consisted of blood. The origin of the receptors is a man aged 18-30 years with Graves' hyperthyroidism.

This clonotype has a single count. The final CDR3 position lacks the conserved phenylalanine or tryptophan, pointing to a likely read error. Because the CDR3's place on the DNA is in doubt, the DNA is left out and the CDR3 is given as listed by TCRdb. This chain links TRBV11-1 with TRBJ1-6; the D segment call TRBD1 is taken from the table without a DNA check. The CDR3 is 12 residues long, ends included. Germline-derived CDR1 and CDR2 are SGHAT and FQDESV (reference sequence). The CDR3 sequence is CASSLARTGINY.

On this clonotype: The germline gene is not matched at one end of the junction; a read error may be the cause. J is TRBJ2-5 and V is TRBV5-1, with D unresolved. The CDR3 spans 15 residues. Germline CDR1 reads SGHRS; CDR2 reads YFSETQ. Here the CDR3 reads CVSSFTRQARETQYF. CDR3 DNA sequence: TGCGTCAGCAGCTTCACCAGGCAGGCCCGAGAGACCCAGTACTTC.

This clonotype came up a few times. The chain links TRBV7-9 to TRBJ2-5; D might be TRBD1 (5 bases). Trimming removed 8 bases at V and 0 bases at J, with 10 bases between. The CDR3 is 13 amino acids. The V gene's germline CDR1 is SEHNR and CDR2 FQNEAQ (reference sequence). CDR3 DNA: TGTGCCAGCGGCCGGACATACCAAGAGACCCAGTACTTC. Amino acids: CASGRTYQETQYF.

The chain recombines TRBV9 with TRBJ2-7; D gene ambiguous. Deletions cut 4 bases from V and 4 bases from J, with 15 bases between. The germline V gene encodes CDR1 SGDLS and CDR2 YYNGEE. This CDR3 is 14 amino acids long. CDR3: CASSQEGQEYEQYF. The CDR3 bases are TGTGCCAGCAGCCAAGAAGGTCAGGAGTACGAGCAGTACTTC. The whole variable domain, filled in from reference TRBV9 and TRBJ2-7, reads DSGVTQTPKHLITATGQRVTLRCSPRSGDLSVYWYQQSLDQGLQFLIQYYNGEERAKGNILERFSAQQFPDLHSELNLSSLELGDSALYFCASSQEGQEYEQYFGPGTRLTVT.

This clonotype was seen only a few times. The V gene is TRBV7-9, the J gene TRBJ1-1; no definite D call. The CDR3 is 15 residues long. Looked up from germline, CDR1 is SEHNR and CDR2 is FQNEAQ (reference sequence). V was pared by 5 bases and J by 3 bases, with 16 bases between. CDR3 sequence reads: CASSAQAWYDTEAFF. The CDR3, as DNA: TGTGCCAGCAGCGCCCAGGCGTGGTATGACACTGAAGCTTTCTTT.

A note on this clonotype: An end of the junction differs from the germline gene, which may be a read error. The chain combines TRBV12-3 or TRBV12-4 with TRBJ2-7; TRBD1 might be the D (6 bases). The J call may be mistaken, given a closer DNA end match to TRBJ2-1. This CDR3 has 15 amino acids. The CDR3 sequence is CASSLEQGGFDEQFF. CDR3 bases: TGTGCCAGCAGCTTAGAACAGGGCGGATTCGATGAGCAGTTCTTC.

The chain carries TRBV7-3 and TRBJ2-2, with D perhaps matching TRBD1 (6 bases). CDR3 length: 15 amino acids. Trimming pared 5 bases from V and 2 bases from J, leaving 12 bases between. Germline CDR1 reads SGHTA; CDR2 reads FQGTGA. The DNA for the CDR3 is TGTGCCAGCAGCACGGGGACAATTAACACCGGGGAGCTGTTTTTT. It translates to CASSTGTINTGELFF.

This clonotype came up many times. V and J are TRBV2 and TRBJ1-5; the D gene is possibly TRBD1 (5 bases). This CDR3 is built from 13 residues. Looked up from germline, CDR1 is SNHLY and CDR2 is FYNNEI. The ends were cut back, 8 bases at V and 4 bases at J, with 12 bases in the middle. CDR3 in amino acids: CASGETANQPQHF. The CDR3 DNA reads TGTGCCAGCGGCGAGACAGCGAATCAGCCCCAGCATTTT. The whole variable domain, filled in from reference TRBV2 and TRBJ1-5, reads EPEVTQTPSHQVTQMGQEVILRCVPISNHLYFYWYRQILGQKVEFLVSFYNNEISEKSEIFDDQFSVERPDGSNFTLKIRSTKLEDSAMYFCASGETANQPQHFGDGTRLSIL.

A remark on this clonotype: The germline gene is not matched at one end of the junction; a read error may be the cause. The chain couples TRBV6-2 or TRBV6-3 to TRBJ2-7; weak D call: TRBD2 (6 bases). The CDR3 extends over 16 amino acids. Germline loops: CDR1 MNHEY, CDR2 SVGEGT. In DNA form, the CDR3 reads TGTGCCAGCAGCTTGAACCGGGACTCCTCAACCTACGAGAAGTACTTC. This sequence encodes CASSLNRDSSTYEKYF.

The chain is built from TRBV4-1 and TRBJ2-5; a weak D match, TRBD2 (6 bases). This CDR3 is 17 amino acids long. Trimming left V 3 bases short and J 1 base short, with 18 bases between. The germline V gene has CDR1 MGHRA and CDR2 YSYEKL. The DNA for the CDR3 is TGCGCCAGCAGCCATTTGGGCGGGGCGGTAACCCAAGAGACCCAGTACTTC. Protein: CASSHLGGAVTQETQYF.

This chain joins TRBV4-1 and TRBJ1-5; 10 bases line up with TRBD1. The germline gives CDR1 MGHRA, CDR2 YSYEKL. V was clipped by 2 bases and J by 4 bases; unmatched bases: 8. The CDR3 is 17 residues long. The CDR3 loop reads CASSQPGTGVRNQPQHF. CDR3 nucleotides: TGCGCCAGCAGCCAACCCGGGACAGGGGTTCGGAATCAGCCCCAGCATTTT.

The chain recombines TRBV7-2 with TRBJ2-7; TRBD2 aligns across 11 bases. The CDR3 covers 16 residues. V trimming: 5 bases; J trimming: 1 base; junction bases outside the gene matches: 7. Germline assignment: CDR1 SGHTA and CDR2 FQGNSA. This chain's CDR3 is CASSPASGGISYEQYF. CDR3 nucleotides: TGTGCCAGCAGCCCAGCTAGCGGGGGGATATCCTACGAGCAGTACTTC.

This sequence joins TRBV2 and TRBJ1-2; a weak D match, TRBD1 (5 bases). The germline CDR1 and CDR2 sequences are SNHLY and FYNNEI. V was trimmed by 7 bases and J by 2 bases, leaving 11 bases between them. The CDR3 is 13 amino acids. For the CDR3, the DNA is TGTGCCAGCAATTTCTGGGACAACTATGGCTACACCTTC. Translation: CASNFWDNYGYTF.

Comments on this clonotype: Sequence at one end of the junction differs from germline and may be a read error. This chain uses TRBV20-1 with TRBJ2-7; 9 nucleotides match TRBD1. The CDR3 totals 12 residues. Germline V gene sequence: CDR1 DFQATT, CDR2 SNEGSKA (reference sequence). The CDR3 sequence: CSASGQTGGLLF. The CDR3 DNA is TGCAGTGCTAGCGGACAGACAGGGGGTTTGTTGTTC.

This clonotype has a count of ten or more. This chain connects TRBV19 to TRBJ1-5, with 9 bases fitting TRBD1. Germline CDR1 and CDR2: LNHDA and SQIVND (reference sequence). The CDR3 extends over 13 amino acids. Trimming cost V 7 bases and J 5 bases; bases outside gene matches: 3. CDR3 amino acids: CASMGDRDQPQHF. CDR3 nucleotide sequence: TGTGCCAGTATGGGGGACAGGGATCAGCCCCAGCATTTT.

The chain joins TRBV12-3 or TRBV12-4 to TRBJ2-5, with D possibly matching TRBD1 (6 bases). The V end lost 2 bases, the J end lost 5 bases, and 15 bases lay between the germline ends. The CDR3 runs to 15 residues. CDR3 DNA: TGTGCCAGCAGTTTATACCCAGGGGTTGAGGAGACCCAGTACTTC. Translation: CASSLYPGVEETQYF.

The sample holds a few counts of this clonotype. The chain links TRBV7-9 to TRBJ2-7, with D unclear. CDR1 and CDR2 from the germline V gene are SEHNR and FQNEAQ (reference sequence). The CDR3 has 14 amino acids. Trimming shortened V by 5 bases and J by 3 bases, and 14 bases separated the two germline ends. The CDR3 reads CASSLDRQNYEQYF. The DNA of the CDR3 is TGTGCCAGCAGCCTAGATCGGCAGAACTACGAGCAGTACTTC.

The J gene is TRBJ1-5, the V gene TRBV6-5; D unresolved. V was trimmed by 2 bases and J by 14 bases, leaving 16 bases between them. The V gene's germline CDR1 is MNHEY and CDR2 SVGAGI. This CDR3 is 13 amino acids long. Here the CDR3 reads CASSYGMPGSEHF. The CDR3 nucleotides read TGTGCCAGCAGTTACGGAATGCCGGGGTCTGAGCATTTT.

This clonotype was seen ten or more times. The V gene is TRBV29-1, the J gene TRBJ1-1, with TRBD1 as a possible D gene (5 bases). Trimming left V 6 bases short and J 0 bases short, with 11 bases between. CDR3 length: 13 amino acids. Germline-derived CDR1 and CDR2 are SQVTM and ANQGSEA. Here the CDR3 DNA reads TGCAGCGTCCTACAGGAGCTGAACACTGAAGCTTTCTTT. Translating it yields CSVLQELNTEAFF.

The chain joins TRBV13 to TRBJ2-5; D gene ambiguous. CDR3 length: 14 residues. Deletions cut 6 bases from V and 2 bases from J, with 13 bases between. Germline V gene data show CDR1 as PRHDT and CDR2 as FYEKMQ (reference sequence). CDR3 loop: CASSLIQSQETQYF. Here the CDR3 DNA reads TGTGCCAGCAGTTTAATACAGTCTCAAGAGACCCAGTACTTC.

This clonotype has at least ten counts. The V and J genes are TRBV15 and TRBJ1-2; D unclear. The CDR3 consists of 13 residues. Trimming took 3 bases from V and 8 from J, leaving 13 bases between them. The germline V gene encodes CDR1 LNHNV and CDR2 YYDKDF (reference sequence). CDR3 region: CATSSPVGWGYTF. Here the CDR3 DNA reads TGTGCCACCAGCAGTCCGGTTGGGTGGGGCTACACCTTC.